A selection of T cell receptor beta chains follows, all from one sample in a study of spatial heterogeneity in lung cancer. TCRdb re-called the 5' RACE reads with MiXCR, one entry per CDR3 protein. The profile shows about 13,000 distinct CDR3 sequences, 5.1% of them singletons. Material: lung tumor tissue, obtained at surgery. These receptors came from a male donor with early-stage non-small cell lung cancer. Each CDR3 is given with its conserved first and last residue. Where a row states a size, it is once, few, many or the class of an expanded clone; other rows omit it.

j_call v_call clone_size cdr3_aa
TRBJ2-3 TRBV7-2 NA CASSSTSGFSTDTQYF
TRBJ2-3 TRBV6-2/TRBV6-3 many CASSYPPLTGTTDTQYF
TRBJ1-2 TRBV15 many CATSRVQTGWNYGYTF
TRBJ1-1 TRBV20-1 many CSAPTGFSNTEAFF
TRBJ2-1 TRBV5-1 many CASSLAISNNEQFF
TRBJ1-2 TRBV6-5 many CASSLNREVNGYTF
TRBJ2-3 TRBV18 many CASSLSSQGDTQYF
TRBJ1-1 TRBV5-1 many CASSLGQLLNTEAFF
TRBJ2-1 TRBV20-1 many CSAIITSGGAYNEQFF
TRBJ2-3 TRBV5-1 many CASSLDEDTQYF
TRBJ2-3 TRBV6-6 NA CASSYWTFMTDTQYF
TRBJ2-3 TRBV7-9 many CASSGVWTDTQYF
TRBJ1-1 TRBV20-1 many CSARDQAEKAFF
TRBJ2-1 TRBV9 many CASSVAGRFGEQFF
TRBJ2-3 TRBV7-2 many CASSRWGDTDTQYF
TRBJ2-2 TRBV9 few CASSAGQGALGGGELFF
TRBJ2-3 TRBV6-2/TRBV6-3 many CASSPRIASGSTDTQYF
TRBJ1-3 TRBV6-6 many CASSLDGNPGNTIYF
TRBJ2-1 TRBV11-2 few CASSPYHEQFF
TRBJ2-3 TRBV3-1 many CASSLGGDTDTQYF
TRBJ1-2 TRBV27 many CASSFRRSRYGYTF
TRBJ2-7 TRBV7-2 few CASSLAPLYEQYF
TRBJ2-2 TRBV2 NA CATSPFQGRYTGELFF